This T cell receptor (beta chain) is drawn from a study of CD8+CD57+ T cells in acquired aplastic anemia. Trimming took 1 base from V and 6 from J, leaving 16 bases between them. In germline, CDR1 is SGHTA, CDR2 FQGNSA. The length of the CDR3 is 17 residues. CD8+CD57+ cell expansion had been shown by flow cytometry in patients chosen for sequencing. For CDR3 and TCR beta VDJ profiling, genomic DNA was the template used. TCRdb fed the reads into MiXCR, producing one record per CDR3 protein. The table lists a few hundred thousand distinct CDR3 sequences, 40% to 60% of them singletons. This receptor was taken from a human donor with aplastic anemia. V gene TRBV7-2 combines with J gene TRBJ1-6; a possible D gene is TRBD1 (5 bases). Sequenced: sorted CD4+, CD8+, or CD8+CD57+ T cells (not recorded which) from PBMCs. CDR3: CASSLVSRVYGNSPLHF. The CDR3 nucleotides read TGTGCCAGCAGCTTAGTGAGCAGGGTATACGGTAATTCACCCCTCCACTTT.